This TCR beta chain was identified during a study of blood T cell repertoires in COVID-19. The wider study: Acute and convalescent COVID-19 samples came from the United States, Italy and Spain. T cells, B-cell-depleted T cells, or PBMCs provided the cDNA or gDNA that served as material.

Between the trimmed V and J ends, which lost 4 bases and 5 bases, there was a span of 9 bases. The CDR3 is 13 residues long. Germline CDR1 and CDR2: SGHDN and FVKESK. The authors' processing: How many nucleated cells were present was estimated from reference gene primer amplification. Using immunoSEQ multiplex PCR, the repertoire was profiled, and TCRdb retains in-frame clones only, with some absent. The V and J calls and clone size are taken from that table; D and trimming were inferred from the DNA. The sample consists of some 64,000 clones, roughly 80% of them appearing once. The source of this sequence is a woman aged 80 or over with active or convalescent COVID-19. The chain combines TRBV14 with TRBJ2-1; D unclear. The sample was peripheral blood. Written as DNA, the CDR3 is TGTGCCAGCAGCCTTTCACAGAACAATGAGCAGTTCTTC. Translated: CASSLSQNNEQFF.